The source of this TCR beta chain is a study of T cells in Graves' hyperthyroidism and ophthalmopathy. Study findings and constraints: Classification by a 13 V-J model distinguished ophthalmopathy from stable hyperthyroidism.

The CDR3 is 13 amino acids. The germline V and J ends were trimmed by 2 bases and 10 bases, with 11 bases remaining between them. Germline V gene lookup returns CDR1 KGHDR and CDR2 SFDVKD. Fresh peripheral blood, 10 ml, was the source of the PBMCs. This clonotype has at least ten counts. Its target is unknown. TCR beta CDR3 regions were amplified from RNA. Primed by the HTBI set, a first-round RT-PCR was run on the TCR CDR3. TCRdb analysed the multiplex PCR reads with MiXCR anew, one entry per CDR3 protein. The table shows roughly 250,000 distinct CDR3 sequences, with more than 12% occurring only once. This receptor was identified in a woman aged 40 to 55 with Graves' hyperthyroidism that later progressed to Graves' ophthalmopathy. The sequenced sample was blood. The V and J genes are TRBV24-1 and TRBJ2-1; D perhaps matches TRBD1 (6 bases). The CDR3 protein is CATSDSDRFEQFF. CDR3 sequence (DNA): TGTGCCACCAGTGATTCCGACAGGTTCGAGCAGTTCTTC.